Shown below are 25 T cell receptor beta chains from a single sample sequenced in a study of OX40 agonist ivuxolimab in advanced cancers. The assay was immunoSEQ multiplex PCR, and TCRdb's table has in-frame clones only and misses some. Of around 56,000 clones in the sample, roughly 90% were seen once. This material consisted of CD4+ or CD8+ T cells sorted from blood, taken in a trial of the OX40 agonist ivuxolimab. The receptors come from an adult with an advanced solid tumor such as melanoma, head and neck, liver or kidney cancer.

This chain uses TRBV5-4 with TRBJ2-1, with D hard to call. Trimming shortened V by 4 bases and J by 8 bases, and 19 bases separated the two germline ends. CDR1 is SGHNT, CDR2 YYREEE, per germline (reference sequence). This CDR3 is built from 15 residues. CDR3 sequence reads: CASSESGTSSDEQFF. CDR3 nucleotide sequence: TGTGCCAGCAGCGAATCAGGAACCTCTTCGGATGAGCAGTTCTTC.

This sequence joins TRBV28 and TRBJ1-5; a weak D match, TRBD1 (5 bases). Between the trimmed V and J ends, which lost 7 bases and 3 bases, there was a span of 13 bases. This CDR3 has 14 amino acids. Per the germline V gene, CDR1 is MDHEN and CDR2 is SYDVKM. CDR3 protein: CASTSDRFNQPQHF. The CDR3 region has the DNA TGTGCCAGCACCTCTGACAGATTCAATCAGCCCCAGCATTTT. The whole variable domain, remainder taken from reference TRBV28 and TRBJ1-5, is DVKVTQSSRYLVKRTGEKVFLECVQDMDHENMFWYRQDPGLGLRLIYFSYDVKMKEKGDIPEGYSVSREKKERFSLILESASTNQTSMYLCASTSDRFNQPQHFGDGTRLSIL.

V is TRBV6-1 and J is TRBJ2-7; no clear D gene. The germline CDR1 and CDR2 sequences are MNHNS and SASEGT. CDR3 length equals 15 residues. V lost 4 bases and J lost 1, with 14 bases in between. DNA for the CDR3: TGTGCCAGCAGTGGAAGGCCCAGCATTTCCTACGAGCAGTACTTC. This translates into CASSGRPSISYEQYF.

For the CDR3, the DNA is TGTGCCAGCAGAAGAGGCCTTCACGACAGGGAGATTCAAGCTTTCTTT. Amino acid sequence: CASRRGLHDREIQAFF. The gene calls are TRBV6-4 and TRBJ1-1; 7 nucleotides agree with TRBD1. Germline CDR1 MRHNA, CDR2 SNTAGT. The J segment lost 9 bases and the V segment lost 6 bases, leaving 19 bases of the junction unmatched. The CDR3 has 16 amino acids.

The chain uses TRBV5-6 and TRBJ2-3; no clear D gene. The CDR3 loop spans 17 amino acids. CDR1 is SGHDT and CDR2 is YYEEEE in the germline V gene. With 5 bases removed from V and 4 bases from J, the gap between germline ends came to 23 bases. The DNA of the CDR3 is TGTGCCAGCAGTTCTTCCCCATCTGGACCCTGGGCAGATACGCAGTATTTT. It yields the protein CASSSSPSGPWADTQYF.

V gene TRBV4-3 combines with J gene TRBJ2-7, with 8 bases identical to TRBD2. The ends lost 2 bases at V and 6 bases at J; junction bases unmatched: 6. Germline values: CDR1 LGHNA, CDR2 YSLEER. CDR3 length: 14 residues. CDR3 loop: CASSQSLAGLEQYF. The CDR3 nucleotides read TGCGCCAGCAGCCAAAGCCTAGCGGGCCTCGAGCAGTACTTC.

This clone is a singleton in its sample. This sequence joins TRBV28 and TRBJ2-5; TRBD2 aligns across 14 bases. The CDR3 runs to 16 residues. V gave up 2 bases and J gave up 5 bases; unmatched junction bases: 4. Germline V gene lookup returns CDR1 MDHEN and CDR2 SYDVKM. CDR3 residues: CASSLLWTSGGETQYF. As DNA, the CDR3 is TGTGCCAGCAGTTTACTCTGGACTAGCGGGGGGGAGACCCAGTACTTC.

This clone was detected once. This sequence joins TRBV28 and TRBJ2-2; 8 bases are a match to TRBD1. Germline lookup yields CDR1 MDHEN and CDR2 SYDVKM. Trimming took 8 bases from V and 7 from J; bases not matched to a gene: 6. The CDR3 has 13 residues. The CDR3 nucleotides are TGTGCCAGCCGAGGACAGGGCAACGGGGAGCTGTTTTTT. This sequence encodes CASRGQGNGELFF.

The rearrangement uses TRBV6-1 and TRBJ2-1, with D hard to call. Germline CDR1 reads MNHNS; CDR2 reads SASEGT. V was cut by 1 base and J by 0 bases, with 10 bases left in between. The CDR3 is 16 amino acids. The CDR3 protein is CASSEETRNSYNEQFF. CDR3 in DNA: TGTGCCAGCAGTGAAGAAACCAGGAACTCCTACAATGAGCAGTTCTTC.

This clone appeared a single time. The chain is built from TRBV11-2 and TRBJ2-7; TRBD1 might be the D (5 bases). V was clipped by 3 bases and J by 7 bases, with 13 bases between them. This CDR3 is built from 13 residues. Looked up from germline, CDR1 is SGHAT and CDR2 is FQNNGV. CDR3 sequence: CASSLWGAEEQYF. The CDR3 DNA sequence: TGTGCCAGCAGCTTGTGGGGCGCGGAGGAGCAGTACTTC.

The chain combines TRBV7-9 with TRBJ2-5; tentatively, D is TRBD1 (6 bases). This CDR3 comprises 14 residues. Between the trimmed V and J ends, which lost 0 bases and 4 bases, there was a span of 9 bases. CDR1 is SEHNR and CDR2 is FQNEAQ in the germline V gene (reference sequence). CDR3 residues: CASSLATGRETQYF. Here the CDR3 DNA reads TGTGCCAGCAGCTTAGCGACAGGCAGAGAGACCCAGTACTTC.

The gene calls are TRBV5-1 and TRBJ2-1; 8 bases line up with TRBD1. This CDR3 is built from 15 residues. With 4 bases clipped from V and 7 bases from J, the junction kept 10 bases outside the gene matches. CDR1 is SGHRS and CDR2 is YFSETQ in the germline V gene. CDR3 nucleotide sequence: TGCGCCAGCAGCACCGACAGGGGCGCAAAAAATGAGCAGTTCTTC. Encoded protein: CASSTDRGAKNEQFF. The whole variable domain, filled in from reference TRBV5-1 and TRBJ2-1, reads KAGVTQTPRYLIKTRGQQVTLSCSPISGHRSVSWYQQTPGQGLQFLFEYFSETQRNKGNFPGRFSGRQFSNSRSEMNVSTLELGDSALYLCASSTDRGAKNEQFFGPGTRLTVL.

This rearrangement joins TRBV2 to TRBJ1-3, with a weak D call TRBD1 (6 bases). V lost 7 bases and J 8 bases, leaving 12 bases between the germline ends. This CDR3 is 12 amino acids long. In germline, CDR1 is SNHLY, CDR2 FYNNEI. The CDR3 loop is CASKQGLDTIYF. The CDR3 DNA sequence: TGTGCCAGCAAGCAGGGGTTGGACACCATATATTTT.

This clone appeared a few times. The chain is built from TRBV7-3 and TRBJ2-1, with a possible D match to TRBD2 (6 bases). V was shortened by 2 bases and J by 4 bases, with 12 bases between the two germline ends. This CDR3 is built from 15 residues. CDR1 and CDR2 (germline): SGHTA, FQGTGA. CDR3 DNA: TGTGCCAGCAGCTTACAAGCGGGTACTTACAATGAGCAGTTCTTC. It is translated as CASSLQAGTYNEQFF.

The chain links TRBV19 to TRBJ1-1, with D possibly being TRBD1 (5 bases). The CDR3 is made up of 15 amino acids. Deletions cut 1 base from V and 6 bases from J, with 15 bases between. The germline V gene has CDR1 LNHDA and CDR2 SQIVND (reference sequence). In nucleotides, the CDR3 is TGTGCCAGTAGTATAGGACCCCTGGGGCACCCTGAAGCTTTCTTT. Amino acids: CASSIGPLGHPEAFF.

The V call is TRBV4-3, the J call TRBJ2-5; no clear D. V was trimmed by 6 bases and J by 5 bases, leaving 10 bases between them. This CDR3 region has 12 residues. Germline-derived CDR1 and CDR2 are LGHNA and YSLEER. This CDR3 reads CASSPTGETQYF. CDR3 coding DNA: TGCGCCAGCAGTCCTACCGGGGAGACCCAGTACTTC.

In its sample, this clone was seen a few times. Here the CDR3 reads CASSLSGGTSRYYGYTF. DNA for the CDR3: TGTGCCAGCAGTTTATCGGGGGGGACATCGAGATATTATGGCTACACCTTC. The chain couples TRBV27 to TRBJ1-2; possibly TRBD1 for D (6 bases). The CDR3 contains 17 residues. Trimming removed 0 bases at V and 5 bases at J, with 19 bases between. CDR1 is MNHEY and CDR2 is SMNVEV in the germline V gene (reference sequence).

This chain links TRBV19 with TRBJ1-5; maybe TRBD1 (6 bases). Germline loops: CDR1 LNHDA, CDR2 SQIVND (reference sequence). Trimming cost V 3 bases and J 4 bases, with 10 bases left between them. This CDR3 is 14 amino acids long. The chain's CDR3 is CASSIRDTNQPQHF. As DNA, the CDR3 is TGTGCCAGTAGTATCCGGGACACGAATCAGCCCCAGCATTTT. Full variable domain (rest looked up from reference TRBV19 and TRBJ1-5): DGGITQSPKYLFRKEGQNVTLSCEQNLNHDAMYWYRQDPGQGLRLIYYSQIVNDFQKGDIAEGYSVSREKKESFPLTVTSAQKNPTAFYLCASSIRDTNQPQHFGDGTRLSIL.

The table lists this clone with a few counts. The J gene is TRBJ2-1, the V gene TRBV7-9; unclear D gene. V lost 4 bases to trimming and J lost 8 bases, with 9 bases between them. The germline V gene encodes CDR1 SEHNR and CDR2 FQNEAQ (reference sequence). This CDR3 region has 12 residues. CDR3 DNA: TGTGCCAGCAGCTCAAACCGGGATGAGCAGTTCTTC. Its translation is CASSSNRDEQFF.

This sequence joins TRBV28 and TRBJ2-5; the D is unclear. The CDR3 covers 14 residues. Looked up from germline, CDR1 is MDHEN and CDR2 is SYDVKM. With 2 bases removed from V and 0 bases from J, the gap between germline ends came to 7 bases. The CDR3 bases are TGTGCCAGCAGTTTACGGATGTACCAAGAGACCCAGTACTTC. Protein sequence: CASSLRMYQETQYF.

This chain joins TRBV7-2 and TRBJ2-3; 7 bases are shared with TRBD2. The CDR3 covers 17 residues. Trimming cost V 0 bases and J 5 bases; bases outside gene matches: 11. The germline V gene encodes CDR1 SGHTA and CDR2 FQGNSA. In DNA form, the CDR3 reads TGTGCCAGCAGCTTAGCGGTTAGCGGGCCTGAAGGAGATACGCAGTATTTT. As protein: CASSLAVSGPEGDTQYF.

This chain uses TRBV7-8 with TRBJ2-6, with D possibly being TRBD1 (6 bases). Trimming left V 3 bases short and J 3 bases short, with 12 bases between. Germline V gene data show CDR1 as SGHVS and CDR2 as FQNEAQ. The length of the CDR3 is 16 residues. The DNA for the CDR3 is TGTGCCAGCAGCTTGCCAACAGGGTATGGGGCCAACGTCCTGACTTTC. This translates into CASSLPTGYGANVLTF.

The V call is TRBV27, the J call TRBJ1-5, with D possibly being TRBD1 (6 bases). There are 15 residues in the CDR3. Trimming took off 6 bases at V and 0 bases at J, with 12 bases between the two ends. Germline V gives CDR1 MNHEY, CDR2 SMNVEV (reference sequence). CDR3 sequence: CASRPTGNSNQPQHF. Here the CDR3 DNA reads TGTGCCAGCAGGCCGACAGGAAATAGCAATCAGCCCCAGCATTTT.

The CDR3 nucleotides are TGCGCCAGCACGGGACTAGCGGAAGAGACCCAGTACTTC. This translates into CASTGLAEETQYF. This chain connects TRBV10-2 to TRBJ2-5; 11 bases line up with TRBD2. Germline CDR1 and CDR2: WSHSY and SAAADI. The CDR3 totals 13 residues. The junction had 1 base not matched to a gene; V was cut back by 7 bases and J by 3 bases.

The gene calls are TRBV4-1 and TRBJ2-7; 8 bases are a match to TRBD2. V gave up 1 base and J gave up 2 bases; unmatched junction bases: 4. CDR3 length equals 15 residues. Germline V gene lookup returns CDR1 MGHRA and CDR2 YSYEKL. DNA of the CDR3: TGCGCCAGCAGCCAAGGAGCGGGGGAAGCCTACGAGCAGTACTTC. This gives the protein CASSQGAGEAYEQYF.